The clone carrying this TCR beta chain appeared a few times. TCRdb recomputed calls from the RACE reads with MiXCR, one row per CDR3 protein. The sample shows roughly 250,000 distinct CDR3 sequences, about 8.1% of them seen only once. Documented time point: pre-sensitization, week 0. Treatment described: therapeutic diphenylcyclopropenone sensitization with weekly scalp DPC. The V and J ends lost 1 base and 3 bases respectively, with 16 bases between them. In germline, CDR1 is SGHVS, CDR2 FNYEAQ. The CDR3 length is 16 residues. This record belongs to a study of human T cells and chemical hapten exposure.

The V gene is TRBV7-6, the J gene TRBJ2-7; D possibly matches TRBD1 or TRBD2 (5 bases each). The TCR sequence derives from a woman aged 40 to 55 with alopecia areata. Some clones in this sample may be carry-over from other donors' samples. Here the sequenced sample was whole blood, taken in connection with sensitization to the hapten diphenylcyclopropenone (DPC). CDR3 in DNA: TGTGCCAGCAGCTTAGAAACCCCGGGGCGCTTCTACGAGCAGTACTTC. Protein sequence: CASSLETPGRFYEQYF.